This TCR beta chain stems from a study of shared clonotypes between healthy human individuals. Broader study findings: Clonotypes shared by all four donors outscored non-shared clonotypes in generation probability.

Of note for this clone: The target antigen is unknown.

How the authors handled the data: For the immunoSEQ data, sequences were junction-only without quality scores, so filtering differed. Assay: immunoSEQ multiplex PCR; the TCRdb copy retains only in-frame clones and omits some. The V and J calls and clone size come from that table; D and trimming were worked out from the DNA. Among approximately 2,000,000 clones listed, about 90% were seen once. Trimming cost V 5 bases and J 1 base, with 18 bases left between them. Germline CDR1 reads GTSNPN; CDR2 reads SVGIG (reference sequence). There are 16 residues in the CDR3. This receptor was identified in a man aged 18 to 30 in good health. Some clones in this sample may be carry-over from other donors' samples. This chain links TRBV30 with TRBJ1-5, with D possibly matching TRBD1 (5 bases). The sequencing sample was made of naive CD4+ T cells from PBMCs. Subset here: CD45RA+ positively selected. CDR3 nucleotides: TGTGCCTGGGCCCTTCGGACGGGGGGGAGCAATCAGCCCCAGCATTTT. It is translated as CAWALRTGGSNQPQHF.